This T cell receptor (beta chain) stems from a study of T cell responses to AZD1222 COVID-19 vaccine (dated by TCRdb to the early 2020s). At the level of the whole study: AZD1222 recipients given second doses at about 4 weeks or at about 12 weeks were pooled, since spike-specific TCR depth and breadth were not found to differ between the two schedules. Trial participants were enrolled by age into 18-55, 56-69 and 70-plus year subgroups, with about 150, 27 and 61 TCR-sequenced participants respectively. TCR sequencing covered over 230 trial participants: some 210 given two doses of AZD1222 and around 25 given two doses of MenACWY control vaccine. Overall study results and their limits: CD4 TCRs associated with the vaccine covered the entire spike protein, and the dominant responses were in regions 160-218 and 743-854. Nearly half of unique spike-specific TCRs reportedly recognized epitopes outside regions mutated in the B.1.351 and B.1.1.7 variants. The 56-69-year group was small, and its depth increase did not reach significance, likely because of low power. Because no samples from the day 14 peak response were available, repertoires could be characterized only after the peak T cell response. After two AZD1222 doses, spike-specific TCR breadth and depth were significantly higher than at day 0 and than in MenACWY recipients. Participants were mostly white British, with more females than males. The authors suggested clonal diversity may have been underestimated. Conclusions about previously exposed vaccinees are limited, since just a handful of AZD1222 recipients were seropositive for SARS-CoV-2 at baseline.

About this clone: The specificity of this receptor is unknown. No much larger clonotype is one base removed from it; base qualities were not supplied.

This sample's time point label indicates: baseline before first vaccination. Samples from vaccinated people were obtained from the UK trials COV001 and COV002, which included a single-blind randomized controlled phase 2/3 trial of AZD1222 (ChAdOx1 nCoV-19) in healthy adults. Trial participant PBMC samples were collected at day 0 and day 28 after the second dose for TCRbeta chain sequencing. Per the germline V gene, SGHRS is the CDR1 and YFSETQ is the CDR2. Including cysteine and phenylalanine, the CDR3 has 16 amino acids. Only the CDR3 region is kept as DNA, spanning 48 bases read in frame from base 1. V is pruned by 5 bases and J by 3 bases, leaving 7 bases of the junction without a gene match. The CDR3 regions of human TCRbeta chains were analyzed by immunosequencing. The study's processing was this. TCRs in the repertoires were compared against a reference library of SARS-CoV-2-specific TCRs that had been generated with the MIRA antigen-specificity platform. Breadth meant the fraction of unique TCRs that were SARS-CoV-2-associated, whereas depth meant the fraction of total T cells that were SARS-CoV-2-associated. Each spike-specific TCR was assigned to its reactive spike region and to a CD4 or CD8 class using the MIRA data. Log10-transformed breadth and depth values were compared by one-way ANOVA with Sidak's multiple comparisons tests. TCRdb stores this immuneACCESS table with in-frame sequences only. Part of the clones is absent; in the studies checked, under half of the shortfall reflects unresolved V genes, and no reason is known for the rest. V, J and clone size are those of that table, while D and trimming were read from the DNA. Across this sample there are about 130,000 clones, with more than 70% seen only once. The ten largest clones represent around 1.5% of the sample.

The sequences come from peripheral blood, collected on day 0 of AZD1222 vaccination. This receptor was taken from an adult in good health. The chain joins TRBV5-1 to TRBJ2-1, and TRBD1 aligns with 11 junction nucleotides. The DNA sequence is as follows: TGCGCCAGCAGAAATAGGGACAGGGGGGACTACAATGAGCAGTTCTTC. This translates into CASRNRDRGDYNEQFF.